One and the same sample provided the 4 T cell receptor beta chains below, sequenced in a study of blood T cell repertoires in COVID-19. Clones were sequenced by immunoSEQ multiplex PCR, and TCRdb holds only the in-frame ones, with some missing. The repertoire has a few hundred thousand clones, 70% to 90% of them found once; the top ten carry about 7%. What was sequenced was peripheral blood. These receptors all come from a woman in her sixties with COVID-19, enrolled during active disease.

The sample holds one count of this clone. V and J are TRBV11-2 and TRBJ2-7; unclear D gene. Germline CDR1 reads SGHAT; CDR2 reads FQNNGV. The CDR3 has 11 residues. V was shortened by 5 bases and J by 3 bases, with 5 bases between the two germline ends. CDR3 coding DNA: TGTGCCAGCAGCCCCTACTACGAGCAGTACTTC. This codes for CASSPYYEQYF.

V gene TRBV6-5 combines with J gene TRBJ1-4; D is unresolved. V was cut by 0 bases and J by 4 bases, with 6 bases left in between. This CDR3 has 14 residues. Germline assignment: CDR1 MNHEY and CDR2 SVGAGI. The CDR3 DNA follows: TGTGCCAGCAGTTACTCCCCCAGTAATGAAAAACTGTTTTTT. Protein sequence: CASSYSPSNEKLFF.

The genes are TRBV3-1 (or the pseudogene TRBV3-2) and TRBJ2-1, with D unclear. V was clipped by 6 bases and J by 13 bases, with 16 bases between them. The V gene's germline CDR1 is LGHDT and CDR2 YNNKEL (reference sequence). CDR3 size: 12 residues. In nucleotides, the CDR3 is TGTGCCAGCAGTCTATCGCAGGCCGTCCAGTTCTTC. Its protein product is CASSLSQAVQFF.

The chain recombines TRBV30 with TRBJ2-1, with D hard to call. Germline-derived CDR1 and CDR2 are GTSNPN and SVGIG (reference sequence). This CDR3 is built from 11 residues. Trimming took off 1 base at V and 7 bases at J, with 5 bases between the two ends. CDR3 nucleotides: TGTGCCTGGAGTGCAAATAATGAGCAGTTCTTC. As protein: CAWSANNEQFF.